These 19 T cell receptor beta chains came from one sample sequenced in a study of beta chain features in type 1 diabetes. Since all of the isolated RNA was reverse transcribed, expressed TCRB transcripts were what got sequenced. Some clones are missing from TCRdb's copy, which holds only in-frame ones; the method was immunoSEQ multiplex PCR. The sample includes almost 250,000 clones, around 14% of them seen just once. Sequenced: naive CD4+ T cells from blood. These receptors were collected from a woman aged 40 to 50 in good health.

The rearrangement uses TRBV5-1 and TRBJ2-2, with 9 bases matching TRBD2. With V trimmed by 4 bases and J by 6 bases, 10 bases remained unmatched. Germline V gene sequence: CDR1 SGHRS, CDR2 YFSETQ. CDR3 length: 16 amino acids. The DNA of the CDR3 is TGCGCCAGCAGCATACGTAGCGGGGGCTACCCCGGGGAGCTGTTTTTT. It specifies CASSIRSGGYPGELFF.

The chain is built from TRBV4-2 and TRBJ2-7, with 7 bases matching TRBD1. Germline CDR1 is LGHNA and CDR2 is YNFKEQ. V lost 4 bases, J lost 2 bases, and 11 bases stayed unmatched. The CDR3 totals 16 residues. CDR3 protein: CASSPQRGQTAYEQYF. Written as DNA, the CDR3 is TGTGCCAGCAGCCCCCAGAGGGGGCAGACCGCCTACGAGCAGTACTTC.

V is TRBV5-1 and J is TRBJ2-5; D gene unclear. Germline values: CDR1 SGHRS, CDR2 YFSETQ. V lost 5 bases and J lost 2, with 10 bases in between. This CDR3 has 13 amino acids. Written as DNA, the CDR3 is TGCGCCAGCAGTCGAGGCGTTCAAGAGACCCAGTACTTC. It yields the protein CASSRGVQETQYF. The variable domain in full, completed from reference TRBV5-1 and TRBJ2-5, reads KAGVTQTPRYLIKTRGQQVTLSCSPISGHRSVSWYQQTPGQGLQFLFEYFSETQRNKGNFPGRFSGRQFSNSRSEMNVSTLELGDSALYLCASSRGVQETQYFGPGTRLLVL.

This clone turned up a few times. The CDR3 DNA follows: TGTGCCAGCAGCACGACGGGACAGGACAATCAGCCCCAGCATTTT. It is translated as CASSTTGQDNQPQHF. The V call is TRBV9, the J call TRBJ1-5; 8 bases are shared with TRBD1. Germline CDR1 SGDLS, CDR2 YYNGEE. V trimming: 4 bases; J trimming: 3 bases; junction bases outside the gene matches: 6. This CDR3 region has 15 residues.

Only a few counts were recorded for this clone. The chain has TRBV27 and TRBJ2-7; tentatively, D is TRBD2 (5 bases). CDR3 length: 18 amino acids. The germline V gene has CDR1 MNHEY and CDR2 SMNVEV (reference sequence). V lost 4 bases to trimming and J lost 4 bases, with 26 bases between them. The CDR3 reads CASSSRRPDSGAGYEQYF. The CDR3 nucleotides are TGTGCCAGCAGTTCGAGGCGGCCGGATTCTGGCGCGGGTTACGAGCAGTACTTC.

This clone was seen a handful of times. V usage is TRBV9 and J usage is TRBJ2-5; 7 bases align to TRBD2. The CDR3 has 15 residues. CDR1 is SGDLS and CDR2 is YYNGEE in the germline V gene. Trimming took 0 bases from V and 5 from J; bases not matched to a gene: 7. The CDR3 DNA is TGTGCCAGCAGCGTAGCTCAGCGGGGAGGTGAGACCCAGTACTTC. Amino acid sequence: CASSVAQRGGETQYF. The full variable domain, completed using reference TRBV9 and TRBJ2-5, is DSGVTQTPKHLITATGQRVTLRCSPRSGDLSVYWYQQSLDQGLQFLIQYYNGEERAKGNILERFSAQQFPDLHSELNLSSLELGDSALYFCASSVAQRGGETQYFGPGTRLLVL.

This clone was counted a few times. An end of the junction does not agree with germline; a read error may underlie this. V gene TRBV2 combines with J gene TRBJ2-1; 9 nucleotides agree with TRBD2. The CDR3 has 15 amino acids. CDR1 SNHLY and CDR2 FYNNEI come from the germline V gene. The CDR3 DNA sequence: TGTGCCAGCAGTGTCAGAGCGGGGGGCTACACTGAGCAGTTCTTC. The encoded protein is CASSVRAGGYTEQFF.

This clone was counted a few times. V is TRBV5-6 and J is TRBJ2-7; 9 nucleotides match TRBD2. Per the germline V gene, CDR1 is SGHDT and CDR2 is YYEEEE. CDR3 size: 16 residues. V shed 3 bases, J shed 0 bases, and the junction held 7 bases outside the gene matches. The CDR3: CASSWGLAPSSYEQYF. CDR3 in DNA: TGTGCCAGCAGCTGGGGACTAGCCCCTAGCTCCTACGAGCAGTACTTC.

The chain combines TRBV7-9 with TRBJ2-3; D call uncertain. The CDR3 has 12 amino acids. Trimming left V 4 bases short and J 12 bases short, with 14 bases between. Per germline, CDR1 SEHNR and CDR2 FQNEAQ (reference sequence). CDR3 sequence (DNA): TGTGCCAGCAGCTCGCAGCGCGGCCTACAGTATTTT. Its translation: CASSSQRGLQYF.

The sample holds a few counts of this clone. This chain uses TRBV5-1 with TRBJ2-5; 11 bases map to TRBD2. The CDR3 is 15 residues long. Trimming cost V 3 bases and J 0 bases; bases outside gene matches: 1. CDR1 is SGHRS and CDR2 is YFSETQ in the germline V gene. The CDR3 DNA reads TGCGCCAGCAGCTCGGGACTAGCGGACCAAGAGACCCAGTACTTC. Its protein is CASSSGLADQETQYF.

This clone was recorded a few times. The gene calls are TRBV14 and TRBJ2-7, with TRBD1 identical over 10 bases. This CDR3 has 17 amino acids. CDR1 and CDR2 from the germline V gene are SGHDN and FVKESK. V lost 1 base to trimming and J lost 3 bases; unmatched junction nucleotides: 9. The CDR3 spells CASSQGRGTGESYEQYF. CDR3 coding DNA: TGTGCCAGCAGCCAAGGTCGAGGGACAGGGGAAAGCTACGAGCAGTACTTC.

CDR3 region: CASRETANPSNQPQHF. CDR3 in DNA: TGTGCCAGCAGGGAAACAGCAAACCCTAGCAATCAGCCCCAGCATTTT. The gene calls are TRBV2 and TRBJ1-5; D is undetermined. The CDR3 is made up of 16 amino acids. Looked up from germline, CDR1 is SNHLY and CDR2 is FYNNEI. Between the trimmed V and J ends, which lost 6 bases and 0 bases, there was a span of 15 bases. Looking up the rest from reference TRBV2 and TRBJ1-5 gives the full variable domain: EPEVTQTPSHQVTQMGQEVILRCVPISNHLYFYWYRQILGQKVEFLVSFYNNEISEKSEIFDDQFSVERPDGSNFTLKIRSTKLEDSAMYFCASRETANPSNQPQHFGDGTRLSIL.

This clone was seen a handful of times. The rearrangement uses TRBV5-1 and TRBJ1-1; 11 nucleotides align to TRBD1. This CDR3 spans 14 amino acids. Trimming removed 5 bases from V and 5 bases from J; junction bases left unmatched: 5. Germline V gene lookup returns CDR1 SGHRS and CDR2 YFSETQ. The CDR3 loop reads CASRTGQGGTEAFF. The CDR3 nucleotides are TGCGCCAGCAGAACGGGACAGGGGGGGACTGAAGCTTTCTTT.

The chain employs TRBV29-1 and TRBJ1-1; D is uncertain. This CDR3 spans 14 amino acids. V lost 4 bases, J lost 0 bases, and 12 bases lay in between. Germline CDR1 is SQVTM and CDR2 is ANQGSEA. This CDR3 is CSVGGRVVNTEAFF. In nucleotides, the CDR3 is TGCAGCGTTGGAGGGCGAGTTGTGAACACTGAAGCTTTCTTT.

This clone was counted a few times. The chain links TRBV5-8 to TRBJ2-3; unclear D gene. There are 13 residues in the CDR3. Germline V CDR1 and CDR2: SGHTS, YDEGEE. With 2 bases removed from V and 1 base from J, the gap between germline ends came to 5 bases. The DNA of the CDR3 is TGTGCCAGCAGCTTACAGCGCACAGATACGCAGTATTTT. It encodes CASSLQRTDTQYF.

This clone was recorded at least ten times. The rearrangement joins TRBV18 to TRBJ2-1; 9 nucleotides match TRBD2. Germline V gene sequence: CDR1 KGHSH, CDR2 LQKENI. The J segment lost 3 bases and the V segment lost 3 bases, leaving 6 bases of the junction unmatched. This CDR3 spans 16 amino acids. The CDR3 sequence: CASSPLASGVYNEQFF. The CDR3 bases are TGTGCCAGCTCACCGCTCGCTAGCGGGGTCTACAATGAGCAGTTCTTC.

This clone was counted only a few times. The chain has TRBV28 and TRBJ1-2; D is possibly TRBD1 (5 bases). Germline V gene data show CDR1 as MDHEN and CDR2 as SYDVKM. Trimming removed 0 bases from V and 8 bases from J, with 7 bases in between. The CDR3 contains 12 residues. The CDR3 loop is CASSLWGRGYTF. The CDR3 nucleotides are TGTGCCAGCAGTTTATGGGGGCGGGGCTACACCTTC.

At least ten counts were recorded for this clone. The chain uses TRBV29-1 and TRBJ1-2, with D unresolved. The CDR3 extends over 9 amino acids. Germline lookup yields CDR1 SQVTM and CDR2 ANQGSEA. V was pared by 7 bases and J by 7 bases, with 7 bases between. The CDR3, as DNA: TGCAGCGCTGACGGTGGCTACACCTTC. Its protein is CSADGGYTF.

The table lists this clone with many counts. J is TRBJ2-3 and V is TRBV23-1; D is perhaps TRBD1 (5 bases). Being an ORF, TRBV23-1 has a function that is uncertain. The germline V and J ends were trimmed by 3 bases and 7 bases, with 26 bases remaining between them. The CDR3 length is 18 residues. The chain's CDR3 is CASSHRRCTGSHIHTQYF. CDR3 in DNA: TGCGCCAGCAGTCATCGTCGGTGTACAGGAAGCCACATCCATACGCAGTATTTT.